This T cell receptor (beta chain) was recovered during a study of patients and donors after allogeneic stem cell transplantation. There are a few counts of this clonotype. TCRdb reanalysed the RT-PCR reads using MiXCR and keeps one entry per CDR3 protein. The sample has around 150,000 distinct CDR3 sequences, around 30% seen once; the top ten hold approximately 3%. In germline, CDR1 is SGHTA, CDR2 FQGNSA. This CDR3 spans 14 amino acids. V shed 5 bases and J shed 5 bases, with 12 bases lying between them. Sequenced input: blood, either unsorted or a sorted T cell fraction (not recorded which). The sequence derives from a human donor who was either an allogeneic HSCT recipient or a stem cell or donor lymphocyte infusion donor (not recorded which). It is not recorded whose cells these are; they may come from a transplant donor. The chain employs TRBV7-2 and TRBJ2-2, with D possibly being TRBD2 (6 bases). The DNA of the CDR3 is TGTGCCAGCAGCGTTAGCGGTCCTACCGGGGAGCTGTTTTTT. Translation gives CASSVSGPTGELFF.